These T cell receptor beta chains were read from a single sample in a study of CD8+ T cells in alopecia areata. TCRdb keeps only in-frame clones here, not all; method: immunoSEQ multiplex PCR. The data contain about 120,000 clones, about 51% of them singletons. Source material: NKG2D-low CD8+ T cells sorted from blood. Source of these receptors: a human donor with alopecia areata. Each CDR3 is given with its conserved first and last residue. A D gene is named only where the DNA matches it firmly. For some rows the clone size is stated as once, few or many, or as a class when expanded; others skip it.

>TRBD1|few|TRBV29-1|TRBJ2-7
CSVDGWDSALYEQYF
TGCAGCGTTGATGGGTGGGACAGCGCACTCTACGAGCAGTACTTC
>TRBD1|-|TRBV29-1|TRBJ2-2
CSVVQGAGELFF
TGCAGCGTTGTGCAGGGGGCCGGGGAGCTGTTTTTT
>-|-|TRBV27|TRBJ1-4
CASSLTHPTNEKLFF
TGTGCCAGCAGTTTGACCCATCCAACTAATGAAAAACTGTTTTTT
>TRBD1|-|TRBV9|TRBJ2-4
CASSPTTGDNIQYF
TGTGCCAGCAGCCCTACGACAGGGGACAACATTCAGTACTTC
>-|-|TRBV2|TRBJ2-3
CASSALFRADTQYF
TGTGCCAGCAGTGCTCTATTCAGAGCAGATACGCAGTATTTT
>TRBD1|-|TRBV7-9|TRBJ1-2
CASSLGTGTHYGYTF
TGTGCCAGCAGCTTAGGGACAGGGACACACTATGGCTACACCTTC
>TRBD1|-|TRBV25-1|TRBJ1-1
CASRSTGLIETEAFF
TGTGCCAGCAGGTCGACAGGGCTTATTGAAACTGAAGCTTTCTTT
>TRBD1|few|TRBV29-1|TRBJ2-1
CSGSDRVHNEQFF
TGCAGCGGAAGCGACAGGGTCCACAATGAGCAGTTCTTC
>TRBD2|-|TRBV29-1|TRBJ2-7
CSVVGGYSYEQYF
TGCAGCGTTGTGGGGGGGTACTCCTACGAGCAGTACTTC
>TRBD2|few|TRBV5-6|TRBJ2-3
CASSLSALRERSDTQYF
TGTGCCAGCAGCTTGTCCGCCTTGCGGGAGCGGTCAGATACGCAGTATTTT
>-|-|TRBV10-3|TRBJ2-7
CAISETETYEQYF
TGTGCCATCAGTGAGACCGAAACCTACGAGCAGTACTTC
>TRBD2|-|TRBV29-1|TRBJ2-7
CSVELAGDPSSYEQYF
TGCAGCGTTGAACTAGCGGGGGACCCTAGCTCCTACGAGCAGTACTTC
>TRBD1|-|TRBV29-1|TRBJ2-7
CSVAPGQGPYEQYF
TGCAGCGTCGCCCCGGGACAGGGGCCCTACGAGCAGTACTTC
>-|-|TRBV14|TRBJ1-2
CASSQDGGFGYTF
TGTGCCAGCAGCCAAGATGGGGGCTTCGGCTACACCTTC
>-|-|TRBV4-1|TRBJ2-7
CASSQGDIYEQYF
TGCGCCAGCAGCCAAGGCGATATCTACGAGCAGTACTTC
>-|-|TRBV11-3|TRBJ2-2
CASSRPNTGELFF
TGTGCCAGCAGCAGACCCAACACCGGGGAGCTGTTTTTT
>TRBD1|few|TRBV29-1|TRBJ1-1
CGTGGTEAFF
TGTGGCACAGGGGGCACTGAAGCTTTCTTT
>-|-|TRBV27|TRBJ2-7
CASSSLGYEQYF
TGTGCCAGCAGTTCCCTGGGGTACGAGCAGTACTTC
>-|few|TRBV25-1|TRBJ2-1
CASSEGEQFF
TGTGCCAGCAGTGAGGGTGAGCAGTTCTTC
>-|few|TRBV29-1|TRBJ2-7
CSVEAAGLRYEQYF
TGCAGCGTTGAAGCTGCGGGACTGAGGTACGAGCAGTACTTC
>TRBD1|few|TRBV7-8|TRBJ2-7
CASSLLGQGISYEQYF
TGTGCCAGCAGCTTACTTGGACAGGGGATCTCCTACGAGCAGTACTTC
>TRBD2|-|TRBV29-1|TRBJ2-7
CSVATSGGAYEQYF
TGCAGCGTTGCGACTAGCGGGGGGGCCTACGAGCAGTACTTC
>TRBD1|few|TRBV29-1|TRBJ2-7
CSVERSGQSYEQYF
TGCAGCGTTGAACGGTCGGGACAGTCTTACGAGCAGTACTTC
>-|-|TRBV29-1|TRBJ1-2
CSVPMDAGIRANYGYTF
TGCAGCGTTCCGATGGACGCTGGGATCCGAGCTAACTATGGCTACACCTTC
>-|few|TRBV29-1|TRBJ2-1
CSVVGANSYNEQFF
TGCAGCGTTGTTGGGGCAAACTCCTACAATGAGCAGTTCTTC
>-|-|TRBV7-2|TRBJ2-1
CASSLDSEQFF
TGTGCCAGTAGCTTGGACAGCGAGCAGTTCTTC
>-|-|TRBV30|TRBJ2-3
CAWSFGGLGTDTQYF
TGTGCCTGGAGTTTTGGGGGCCTAGGAACAGATACGCAGTATTTT
>-|few|TRBV7-9|TRBJ2-7
CASSLVGESYEQYF
TGTGCCAGCAGCTTAGTTGGAGAATCCTACGAGCAGTACTTC
>-|few|TRBV4-1|TRBJ2-1
CASSQIGANEQFF
TGCGCCAGCAGCCAAATCGGGGCCAATGAGCAGTTCTTC
>-|-|TRBV29-1|TRBJ1-2
CSARGNGYTF
TGCAGCGCCCGGGGGAATGGCTACACCTTC
>-|few|TRBV20-1|TRBJ1-5
CSAGREQPQHF
TGCAGTGCTGGCCGCGAACAGCCCCAGCATTTT
>-|few|TRBV29-1|TRBJ2-1
CSVPGRPISSYNEQFF
TGCAGCGTTCCGGGCCGTCCTATTAGCTCCTACAATGAGCAGTTCTTC
>-|-|TRBV29-1|TRBJ2-5
CSTTPSIQAIEQETQYF
TGCAGCACCACCCCTTCTATCCAGGCCATCGAACAAGAGACCCAGTACTTC
>TRBD2|few|TRBV29-1|TRBJ2-5
CSVGTSDPQETQYF
TGCAGCGTAGGGACTAGCGACCCTCAAGAGACCCAGTACTTC
>TRBD1|-|TRBV27|TRBJ2-7
CASSVSGTGEIEQYF
TGTGCCAGCAGTGTATCGGGGACAGGGGAGATCGAGCAGTACTTC
>-|few|TRBV29-1|TRBJ2-7
CSVGGENSYEQYF
TGCAGCGTTGGGGGGGAGAACTCCTACGAGCAGTACTTC
>-|-|TRBV11-2|TRBJ2-3
CASSFAGDGGTDTQYF
TGTGCCAGCAGCTTCGCAGGGGACGGAGGCACAGATACGCAGTATTTT
>TRBD1|few|TRBV29-1|TRBJ2-1
CSVEEQGAYNEQFF
TGCAGCGTTGAGGAGCAGGGGGCCTACAATGAGCAGTTCTTC
>TRBD2|-|TRBV7-2|TRBJ2-7
CASTRGLAGYEQYF
TGTGCCAGCACCAGAGGACTAGCGGGCTACGAGCAGTACTTC
>-|-|TRBV2|TRBJ2-2
CASIQGWNTGELFF
TGTGCCAGCATACAAGGCTGGAACACCGGGGAGCTGTTTTTT
>-|-|TRBV27|TRBJ2-7
CASSSNSYEQYF
TGTGCCAGCAGTTCCAACTCCTACGAGCAGTACTTC
>-|-|TRBV30|TRBJ2-3
CAWSGSVTDTQYF
TGTGCCTGGAGTGGGTCAGTGACAGATACGCAGTATTTT